The rows below give T cell receptor beta chains drawn from one sample of a study of shared clonotypes between healthy human individuals. Libraries were prepared by immunoSEQ multiplex PCR; TCRdb keeps only in-frame clonotypes and omits some of them. The sample lists 560,000 or so clones, approximately 96% seen once, with less than 0.13% in the top ten. The sequenced sample was naive CD8+ T cells sorted from blood. The receptor source for this set is a woman in her 30s in good health. Each CDR3 is given with its conserved first and last residue. The D gene is left open where the match is weak. A row's size may be missing; if present it is once, few, many or a size class.

v_gene,j_gene,abundance,d_gene,CDR3aa,CDR3nt
TRBV28,TRBJ2-3,NA,NA,CASRKGDGRMWDTQYF,TGTGCCAGCAGAAAAGGGGACGGCCGAATGTGGGATACGCAGTATTTT
TRBV28,TRBJ2-1,NA,NA,CASGGPNEQFF,TGTGCCAGCGGGGGCCCCAATGAGCAGTTCTTC
TRBV7-9,TRBJ2-1,NA,NA,CASSLSSNPYNEQFF,TGTGCCAGCAGCTTATCTAGCAACCCCTACAATGAGCAGTTCTTC
TRBV5-5,TRBJ2-7,NA,NA,CASSLGGVPYEQYF,TGTGCCAGCAGCTTGGGCGGGGTACCCTACGAGCAGTACTTC
TRBV27,TRBJ2-1,NA,TRBD2,CASSTIPPSGTYNEQFF,TGTGCCAGCAGTACCATCCCCCCTAGCGGGACCTACAATGAGCAGTTCTTC
TRBV7-9,TRBJ1-1,NA,TRBD1,CASSPSGQGGVNTEAFF,TGTGCCAGCAGCCCGTCCGGACAGGGGGGGGTGAACACTGAAGCTTTCTTT
TRBV4-1,TRBJ2-5,NA,NA,CASSQDPEETQYF,TGCGCCAGCAGCCAAGATCCGGAGGAGACCCAGTACTTC
TRBV11-2,TRBJ1-1,NA,NA,CASSLGEGTEAFF,TGTGCCAGCAGCTTGGGGGAGGGCACTGAAGCTTTCTTT
TRBV5-6,TRBJ2-2,NA,NA,CASSSVAGELFF,TGTGCCAGCAGCTCGGTTGCCGGGGAGCTGTTTTTT
TRBV7-9,TRBJ2-5,NA,TRBD2,CASSRGLDPQETQYF,TGTGCCAGCAGCCGCGGACTAGATCCTCAAGAGACCCAGTACTTC
TRBV4-1,TRBJ1-2,NA,TRBD1,CASSQEGTGQILYGYTF,TGCGCCAGCAGCCAAGAAGGGACAGGGCAAATTCTCTATGGCTACACCTTC
TRBV7-9,TRBJ1-2,NA,NA,CASSQTDSNYGYTF,TGTGCCAGCAGCCAGACAGACAGTAACTATGGCTACACCTTC
TRBV27,TRBJ2-7,NA,TRBD1,CASSQTGGRYEQYF,TGTGCCAGCAGCCAGACAGGGGGCCGGTACGAGCAGTACTTC
TRBV27,TRBJ1-1,NA,NA,CASSLLPSGAEAFF,TGTGCCAGCAGTTTACTCCCCTCAGGGGCTGAAGCTTTCTTT
TRBV19,TRBJ2-5,NA,TRBD2,CASRLAGGQETQYF,TGTGCCAGTAGACTAGCGGGAGGCCAAGAGACCCAGTACTTC
TRBV5-6,TRBJ2-7,NA,TRBD1,CASSLGGTGWYEQYF,TGTGCCAGCAGCTTAGGCGGGACAGGGTGGTACGAGCAGTACTTC
TRBV5-4,TRBJ1-2,NA,TRBD1,CASSLSGGANGYTF,TGTGCCAGCAGCTTATCAGGGGGCGCGAATGGCTACACCTTC
TRBV28,TRBJ2-7,NA,NA,CASSFRRWGGFYEQYF,TGTGCCAGCAGTTTTCGGCGATGGGGGGGCTTCTACGAGCAGTACTTC
TRBV4-1,TRBJ2-3,NA,TRBD2,CASSQAETSGTDTQYF,TGCGCCAGCAGCCAAGCGGAGACTAGCGGGACAGATACGCAGTATTTT
TRBV13,TRBJ2-3,NA,TRBD2,CASSPRTSGRTQYF,TGTGCCAGCAGCCCAAGGACTAGCGGGAGAACGCAGTATTTT
TRBV6-6,TRBJ1-1,NA,NA,CASSLVRNTEAFF,TGTGCCAGCAGCTTAGTCAGGAACACTGAAGCTTTCTTT
TRBV9,TRBJ1-3,NA,NA,CASSVAWGTGNTIYF,TGTGCCAGCAGCGTAGCCTGGGGAACTGGAAACACCATATATTTT
TRBV5-6,TRBJ2-1,NA,NA,CASSFEGGWNEQFF,TGTGCCAGCAGCTTCGAGGGTGGTTGGAATGAGCAGTTCTTC
TRBV27,TRBJ2-2,NA,NA,CASMEGAGELFF,TGTGCCAGCATGGAGGGCGCCGGGGAGCTGTTTTTT
TRBV30,TRBJ2-1,NA,NA,CACRALSSYNEQFF,TGTGCCTGTAGAGCCCTATCCTCCTACAATGAGCAGTTCTTC
TRBV7-6,TRBJ2-7,NA,NA,CASSHGQSYEQYF,TGTGCCAGCAGCCACGGACAGTCCTACGAGCAGTACTTC
TRBV7-6,TRBJ1-5,NA,NA,CASRGGAEPQHF,TGTGCCAGCAGGGGGGGCGCTGAGCCCCAGCATTTT
TRBV9,TRBJ2-2,NA,TRBD2,CASRAGGGTGELFF,TGTGCCAGCAGGGCGGGAGGGGGTACCGGGGAGCTGTTTTTT
TRBV7-9,TRBJ1-4,NA,TRBD1,CASSPGTGEGEKLFF,TGTGCCAGCAGCCCAGGGACAGGGGAGGGTGAAAAACTGTTTTTT
TRBV5-4,TRBJ2-5,once,NA,CASSPGPRGTQYF,TGTGCCAGCAGCCCGGGGCCCCGAGGAACCCAGTACTTC
TRBV6-1,TRBJ2-1,NA,NA,CASSEEGDFSYNEQFF,TGTGCCAGCAGTGAAGAAGGGGACTTCTCCTACAATGAGCAGTTCTTC
TRBV28,TRBJ1-1,NA,NA,CASSWTVNTEAFF,TGTGCCAGCAGTTGGACGGTAAACACTGAAGCTTTCTTT
TRBV9,TRBJ2-3,NA,TRBD2,CASSVGASGINTDTQYF,TGTGCCAGCAGCGTAGGGGCTAGCGGGATTAACACAGATACGCAGTATTTT
TRBV2,TRBJ1-4,NA,NA,CASRRANEKLFF,TGTGCCAGCAGGCGCGCTAATGAAAAACTGTTTTTT
TRBV27,TRBJ2-5,NA,TRBD1,CASSTTGGQETQYF,TGTGCCAGCAGTACGACAGGGGGGCAAGAGACCCAGTACTTC
TRBV9,TRBJ1-2,few,TRBD1,CASSGIPGTGEGYGYTF,TGTGCCAGCAGCGGAATACCCGGGACAGGGGAGGGCTATGGCTACACCTTC
TRBV5-1,TRBJ2-2,NA,NA,CASSPGQNTGELFF,TGCGCCAGCAGCCCTGGACAGAACACCGGGGAGCTGTTTTTT
TRBV27,TRBJ2-7,NA,TRBD2,CASSLIAGQSYEQYF,TGTGCCAGCAGTTTGATAGCGGGGCAATCCTACGAGCAGTACTTC
TRBV13,TRBJ2-3,NA,TRBD2,CASSVSGSTDTQYF,TGTGCCAGCAGCGTTAGCGGGAGCACAGATACGCAGTATTTT
TRBV28,TRBJ2-7,NA,NA,CASSLRGAIDEQYF,TGTGCCAGCAGTTTACGGGGGGCAATAGATGAGCAGTACTTC
TRBV27,TRBJ1-2,NA,NA,CASYVGVNYGYTF,TGTGCCAGCTACGTAGGGGTTAACTATGGCTACACCTTC
TRBV7-8,TRBJ2-5,NA,NA,CASSLGALQETQYF,TGTGCCAGCAGCTTAGGAGCGTTACAAGAGACCCAGTACTTC
TRBV6-1,TRBJ1-3,NA,TRBD1,CASSETGRGLRVGNTIYF,TGTGCCAGCAGTGAAACTGGCAGGGGGCTGAGGGTTGGAAACACCATATATTTT
TRBV5-6,TRBJ2-7,NA,TRBD2,CASSLDGTSDYEQYF,TGTGCCAGCAGCCTGGATGGGACTAGCGACTACGAGCAGTACTTC
TRBV27,TRBJ2-7,NA,NA,CASSLSTDRMEYF,TGTGCCAGCAGTTTATCAACAGACAGAATGGAGTACTTC
TRBV5-5,TRBJ2-3,NA,NA,CASSFQRVTDTQYF,TGTGCCAGCAGCTTTCAGCGGGTCACAGATACGCAGTATTTT
TRBV9,TRBJ2-3,NA,TRBD2,CASSVAAREGLLGRDTQYF,TGTGCCAGCAGCGTAGCGGCCAGGGAGGGGCTCCTCGGGAGAGATACGCAGTATTTT
TRBV29-1,TRBJ1-5,NA,TRBD1,CSVLTGGMGQPQHF,TGCAGCGTCCTAACAGGGGGCATGGGACAGCCCCAGCATTTT
TRBV27,TRBJ2-7,NA,TRBD1,CASSTGTGAYEQYF,TGTGCCAGCAGCACCGGGACAGGGGCCTACGAGCAGTACTTC
TRBV19,TRBJ1-1,NA,NA,CASSISLGPTEAFF,TGTGCCAGTAGTATATCTCTGGGGCCCACTGAAGCTTTCTTT
TRBV5-1,TRBJ2-7,NA,NA,CASSDRNRIRYEQYF,TGCGCCAGCAGCGATAGGAACAGGATCCGCTACGAGCAGTACTTC